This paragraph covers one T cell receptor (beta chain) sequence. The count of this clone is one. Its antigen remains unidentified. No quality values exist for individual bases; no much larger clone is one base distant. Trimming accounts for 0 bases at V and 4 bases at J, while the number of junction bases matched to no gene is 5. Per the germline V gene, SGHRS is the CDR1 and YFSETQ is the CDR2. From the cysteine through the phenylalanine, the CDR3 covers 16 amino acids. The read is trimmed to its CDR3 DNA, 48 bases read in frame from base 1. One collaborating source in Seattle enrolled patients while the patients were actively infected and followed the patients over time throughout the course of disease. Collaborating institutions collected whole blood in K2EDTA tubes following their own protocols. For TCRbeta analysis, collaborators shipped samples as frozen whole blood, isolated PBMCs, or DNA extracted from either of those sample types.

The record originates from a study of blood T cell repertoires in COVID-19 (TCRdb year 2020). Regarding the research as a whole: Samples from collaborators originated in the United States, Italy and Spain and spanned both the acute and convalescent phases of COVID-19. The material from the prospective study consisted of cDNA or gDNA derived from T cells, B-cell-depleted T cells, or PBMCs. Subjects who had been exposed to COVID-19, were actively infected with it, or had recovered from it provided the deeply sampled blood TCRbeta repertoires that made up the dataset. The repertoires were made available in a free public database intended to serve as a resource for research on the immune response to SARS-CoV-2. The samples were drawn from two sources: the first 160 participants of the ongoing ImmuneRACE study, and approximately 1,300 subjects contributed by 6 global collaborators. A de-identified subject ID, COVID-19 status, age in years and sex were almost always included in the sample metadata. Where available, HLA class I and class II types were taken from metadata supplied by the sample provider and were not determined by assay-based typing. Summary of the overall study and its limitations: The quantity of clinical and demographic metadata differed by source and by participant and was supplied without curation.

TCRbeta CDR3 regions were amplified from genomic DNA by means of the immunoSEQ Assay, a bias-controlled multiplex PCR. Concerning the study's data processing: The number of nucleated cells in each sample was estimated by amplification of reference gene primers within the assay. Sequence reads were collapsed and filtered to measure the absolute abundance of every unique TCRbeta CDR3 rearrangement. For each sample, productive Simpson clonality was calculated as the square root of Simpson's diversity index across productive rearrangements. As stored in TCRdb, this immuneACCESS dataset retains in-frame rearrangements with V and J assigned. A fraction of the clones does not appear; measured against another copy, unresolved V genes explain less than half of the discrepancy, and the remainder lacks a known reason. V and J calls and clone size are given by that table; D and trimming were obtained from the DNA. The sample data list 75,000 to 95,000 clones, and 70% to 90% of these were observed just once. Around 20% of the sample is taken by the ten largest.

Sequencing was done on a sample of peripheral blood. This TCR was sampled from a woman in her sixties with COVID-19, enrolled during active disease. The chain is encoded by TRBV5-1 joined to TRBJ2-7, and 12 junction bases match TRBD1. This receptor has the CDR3 CASSLAGTGGKYEQYF. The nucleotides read TGCGCCAGCAGCTTGGCCGGGACAGGGGGCAAGTACGAGCAGTACTTC. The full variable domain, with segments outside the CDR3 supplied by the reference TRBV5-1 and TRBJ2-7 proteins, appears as KAGVTQTPRYLIKTRGQQVTLSCSPISGHRSVSWYQQTPGQGLQFLFEYFSETQRNKGNFPGRFSGRQFSNSRSEMNVSTLELGDSALYLCASSLAGTGGKYEQYFGPGTRLTVT.